This T cell receptor (beta chain) was captured in a study of blood T cell repertoires in COVID-19. V shed 7 bases and J 7 bases; nucleotides not matched to a gene: 15. Germline V lookup: CDR1 SGHDT, CDR2 YYEEEE. The CDR3 sequence is 15 residues long. Only in-frame clones appear in the TCRdb table, and some are missing; sequencing was by immunoSEQ multiplex PCR. The data hold 80,000 or so clones, with 88% observed a single time. The rearrangement joins TRBV5-6 to TRBJ2-7; TRBD1 matches 9 bases. This clonotype was sampled from a human donor in a cohort sampled during active COVID-19. Sequenced input: peripheral blood. The CDR3 is CASGPGTGRLLEQYF. CDR3 nucleotides: TGTGCCAGCGGTCCCGGGACAGGGCGACTTTTGGAGCAGTACTTC. Variable domain in full (rest from reference TRBV5-6 and TRBJ2-7): DAGVTQSPTHLIKTRGQQVTLRCSPKSGHDTVSWYQQALGQGPQFIFQYYEEEERQRGNFPDRFSGHQFPNYSSELNVNALLLGDSALYLCASGPGTGRLLEQYFGPGTRLTVT.